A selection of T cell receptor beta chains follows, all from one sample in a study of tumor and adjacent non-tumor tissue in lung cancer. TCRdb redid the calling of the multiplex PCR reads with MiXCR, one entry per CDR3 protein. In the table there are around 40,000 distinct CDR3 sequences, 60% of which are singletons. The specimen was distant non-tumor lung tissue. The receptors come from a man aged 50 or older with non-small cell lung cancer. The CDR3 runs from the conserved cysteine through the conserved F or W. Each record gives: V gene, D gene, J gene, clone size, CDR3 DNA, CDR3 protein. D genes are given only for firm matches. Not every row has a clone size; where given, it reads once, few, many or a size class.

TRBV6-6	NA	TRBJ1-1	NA	TGTGCCAACTCAAACTCAAACGCTGAAGCTTTCTTT	CANSNSNAEAFF
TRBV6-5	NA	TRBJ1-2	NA	TGTGCCAGCGGTTGCTCGGGCGCCGCCCCCATCTATGGCTACACCTTC	CASGCSGAAPIYGYTF
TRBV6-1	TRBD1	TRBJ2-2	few	TGTGCCTGCAGTGGAGATGGGACAGGGCACACCGGGGAGCTGTTTTTT	CACSGDGTGHTGELFF
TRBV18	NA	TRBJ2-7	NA	TGTGCCAGCTCACCACCTGGACTCGGCGAGCAGTACTTC	CASSPPGLGEQYF
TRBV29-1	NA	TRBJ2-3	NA	TGCAGCACCACATCTAGCACAGATACGCAGTATTTT	CSTTSSTDTQYF
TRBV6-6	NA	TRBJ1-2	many	TGTGCCAGCACCCCGCGGGGGCAAGGCTACACCTTC	CASTPRGQGYTF
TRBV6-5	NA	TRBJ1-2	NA	NA	CTSSYSGGGGYGCTF
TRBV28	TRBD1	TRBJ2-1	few	TGTGCCAGCAGACCCGACAGGGGCCCCTACAATGAGCAGTTCTTC	CASRPDRGPYNEQFF
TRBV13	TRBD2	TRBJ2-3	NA	TGTGCCAGCAGCTTAGGCGGGGGGGCCGAAGGTACGCATTATTTT	CASSLGGGAEGTHYF
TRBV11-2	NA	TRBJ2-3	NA	TGTACCAGCAGCACCCTAGGGAATGTGGACGATATGCAGTATTTT	CTSSTLGNVDDMQYF
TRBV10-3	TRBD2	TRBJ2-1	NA	TGTGCCATCAGCGAGAGTACGGCTAGCGGGAGGGCCTGGGAGCAGTTCTTC	CAISESTASGRAWEQFF
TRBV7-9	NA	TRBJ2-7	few	TGTGCCAGCAGCTTAGAGTCTGGGGGTGTCTACGAGCAGTACTTC	CASSLESGGVYEQYF
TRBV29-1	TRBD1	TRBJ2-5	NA	TGCAGCGTTGTACCATGGGACAGCCAGGAGACCCAGTACTTC	CSVVPWDSQETQYF
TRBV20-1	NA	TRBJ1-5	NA	TGCAGTGCTAGAGATCAAGTGCAGAGCAATCAGCCCCAGCATTTT	CSARDQVQSNQPQHF
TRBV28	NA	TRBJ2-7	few	TGTGCCAGCAGGCCCCAGGGCTTAAGCTCCTGCGAGCAGTACTTC	CASRPQGLSSCEQYF
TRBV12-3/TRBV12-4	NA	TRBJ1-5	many	TGTGCCAGCAGTCCCAGTAGCAATCAGCCCCAGCATTTT	CASSPSSNQPQHF
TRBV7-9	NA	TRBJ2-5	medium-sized	TGTGCCAGCAGCTCCCAAGAGACCCAGTACTTC	CASSSQETQYF
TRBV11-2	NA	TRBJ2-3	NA	TGTGCCAGCAGCTTATCTAGTGCGGCGGAAGTACGATGCACAGATATGCAGTATTTT	CASSLSSAAEVRCTDMQYF
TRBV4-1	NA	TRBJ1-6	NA	TGCGTCAGCAGTTTAGGGGCGGCAATAAATTCACCCCTCCACTTT	CVSSLGAAINSPLHF
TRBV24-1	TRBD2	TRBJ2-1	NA	TGTGCCACCAGTGAAGGAGCGGGAGGGAACTACAATGAGCAGTTCTTC	CATSEGAGGNYNEQFF
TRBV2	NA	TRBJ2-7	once	TGTGCCAGCAGTAAGCAAGGCTACGAGCAGTACTTC	CASSKQGYEQYF
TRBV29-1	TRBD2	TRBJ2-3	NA	TGTAGCGTTGTCGGGGGGGCCTCAGATACGCAGTATTTT	CSVVGGASDTQYF
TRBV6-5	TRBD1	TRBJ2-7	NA	TGTGCCAGCAGTTACTCTGTTGGTACCGGGACAGGGGACTACGAGCAGTACTTC	CASSYSVGTGTGDYEQYF
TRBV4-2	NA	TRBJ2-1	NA	TGTGGCAGCAGCCCCTTCCGACGGGAGAAAGGATCGGATGAGCAGTTCTTC	CGSSPFRREKGSDEQFF
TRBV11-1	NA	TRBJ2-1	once	TGTGTCAGCAGCCCAACCAGCGGGTCCTACAATGAGCAGTTCTTC	CVSSPTSGSYNEQFF
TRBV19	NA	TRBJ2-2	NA	TGTGCCAGTAGTATCGGACTAACGGGAGTAGTGGACACCGGGGAGCTGTTTTTT	CASSIGLTGVVDTGELFF
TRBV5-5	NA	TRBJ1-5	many	TGTGCCAGCAGCTTGAAGATGGTGGATCAGCCCCAGCATTTT	CASSLKMVDQPQHF
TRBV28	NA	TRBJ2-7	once	TGTGTCAGCAGTTTGTCGGGACAAAACTACGAGCAGTACTTC	CVSSLSGQNYEQYF
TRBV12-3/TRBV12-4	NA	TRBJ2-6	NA	TGTGCCAGCACCAATATGGGGGTTGGTGCCAACGTCCTGACTTTC	CASTNMGVGANVLTF
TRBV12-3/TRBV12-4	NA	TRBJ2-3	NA	TGTGCCAGCAGTTTAGCGAACAGCTTTAATCAGCCCCAGTATTTT	CASSLANSFNQPQYF
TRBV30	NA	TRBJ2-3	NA	TGTGCCTGTAGTCCCACCCCGCAGGCTACGACCACAGATACGCAGTATTTT	CACSPTPQATTTDTQYF
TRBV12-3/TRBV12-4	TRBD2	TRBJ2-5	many	TGTGCCAGCAGTTCACTAGCGACCCAAGAGACCCAGTACTTC	CASSSLATQETQYF
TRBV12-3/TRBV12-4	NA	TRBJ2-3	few	TGTGCCAGCAGTTTTGGGGGGGCCCCAGATACGCAGTATTTT	CASSFGGAPDTQYF
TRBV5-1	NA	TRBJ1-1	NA	TGCGCCAGCAGCTTGGGGATAGGGGGTGCTGAAGCTTTCTTT	CASSLGIGGAEAFF
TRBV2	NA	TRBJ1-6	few	TGTGCCAGCAGTGAAGGGCAGGGAAATTCACCCCTCCACTTT	CASSEGQGNSPLHF
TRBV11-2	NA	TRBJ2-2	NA	TGTGCCAGCAGCTCACTTCGGGGGCTGCCCGGGGAGCTGTTCTTT	CASSSLRGLPGELFF
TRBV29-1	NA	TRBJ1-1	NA	TGCAGCTTTGGGCAGTTGAACACTGAAGGTTTCTTT	CSFGQLNTEGFF
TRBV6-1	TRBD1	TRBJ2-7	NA	TGTGCCAGCGGACAGGTGTCCTACGAGCAGTACTTC	CASGQVSYEQYF
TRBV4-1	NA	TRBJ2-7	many	TGCGCCAGCAGCCAAGTAGTAGGGCAAGGGATTTACGAGCAGTACTTC	CASSQVVGQGIYEQYF
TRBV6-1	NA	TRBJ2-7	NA	TGTGCCAGCAGTCCCCGATCCTGCGTACAGTACTTC	CASSPRSCVQYF
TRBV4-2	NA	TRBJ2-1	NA	TGTGCCAGCAGCCACAGCCTCCGGGACATTGGCTACAATGGGCAGTTCTTC	CASSHSLRDIGYNGQFF
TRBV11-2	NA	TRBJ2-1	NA	TGTGCCATCAGCCAGGAGAGGGAAAAGCCGTTCTTC	CAISQEREKPFF
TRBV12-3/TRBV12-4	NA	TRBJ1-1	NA	TGTGCTAGCAGGTGGGACTTCATGATGGCTTCCTTT	CASRWDFMMASF
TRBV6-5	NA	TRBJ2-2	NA	TGTGCCAACAGTCTCCTCATTCCGCCCTGGGGGGCCGGGGAGCTGTTTTTT	CANSLLIPPWGAGELFF
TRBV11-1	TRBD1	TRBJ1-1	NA	TGTGCCGGCAGCCCCTGGACAGGGGATGAATCTTTCTTT	CAGSPWTGDESFF
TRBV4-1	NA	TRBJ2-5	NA	TGCACCAACAGCCAAGAAGGTGTCCGGCACTTC	CTNSQEGVRHF
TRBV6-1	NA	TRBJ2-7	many	TGTGCCAGCAGCGACAGGTACTCCTACGAGCAGTACTTC	CASSDRYSYEQYF
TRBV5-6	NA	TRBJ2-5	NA	TGTGCCATCAGCATAACAGGCCTCCAAGAGACCCAGTACTTC	CAISITGLQETQYF
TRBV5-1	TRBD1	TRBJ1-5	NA	TGTACCAGCAGCTGGACAGGGGAAGGCAATCAGCCCCAGCATTTT	CTSSWTGEGNQPQHF
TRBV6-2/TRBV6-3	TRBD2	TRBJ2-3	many	TGTGCCAGCAGTTACTCGACTAGCGGGAACCCAGATACGCAGTATTTT	CASSYSTSGNPDTQYF
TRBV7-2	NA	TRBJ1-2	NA	TGTGTCACCAACGGGGATTATGGCTACACCTTC	CVTNGDYGYTF
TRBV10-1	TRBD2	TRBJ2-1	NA	TGCGCCACCGGTCTAGCGGGATATGAGCAGTTCTTC	CATGLAGYEQFF
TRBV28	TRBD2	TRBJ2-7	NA	TGTGCCAGCAGGCGCTATAGCGGGGAAACATACGAGCAGTACTTC	CASRRYSGETYEQYF